This record looks at one TCR beta chain sequence and its context. This sample includes further DNA sequences coding for the same CDR3. The PCR was carried out with 60 Vbeta primers and 13 Jbeta primers. Sequencing was performed with immunoSEQ multiplex PCR; in TCRdb, only in-frame clones are kept and a portion is missing. The sample has nearly 300,000 clones; 75% to 90% are singletons. This record comes from a study of cytomegalovirus exposure and HLA in healthy donors. This CDR3 contains 14 residues. V trimming: 0 bases; J trimming: 5 bases; junction bases outside the gene matches: 1. Germline V CDR1 and CDR2: SGHRS, YFSETQ.

The clonotype originates from a middle-aged man in good health and CMV-seropositive. The material sequenced was PBMCs. The V and J genes are TRBV5-1 and TRBJ2-2; 7 positions match TRBD1. The CDR3, as DNA: TGCGCCAGCAGCTTGGGACAGGGTACCGGGGAGCTGTTTTTT. Amino acids: CASSLGQGTGELFF.